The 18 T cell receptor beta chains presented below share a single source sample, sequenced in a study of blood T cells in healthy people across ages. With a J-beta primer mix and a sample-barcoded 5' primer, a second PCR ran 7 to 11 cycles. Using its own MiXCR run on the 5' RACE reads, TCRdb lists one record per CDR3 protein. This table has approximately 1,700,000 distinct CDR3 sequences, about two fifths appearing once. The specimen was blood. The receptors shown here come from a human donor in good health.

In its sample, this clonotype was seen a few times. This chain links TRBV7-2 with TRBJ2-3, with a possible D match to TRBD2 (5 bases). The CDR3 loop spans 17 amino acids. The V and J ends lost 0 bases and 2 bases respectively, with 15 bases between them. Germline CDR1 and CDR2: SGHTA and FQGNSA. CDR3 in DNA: TGTACCAGCAGCTTAGCCCCGGACTCAATAGTCACAGATACGCAGTATTTT. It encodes CTSSLAPDSIVTDTQYF. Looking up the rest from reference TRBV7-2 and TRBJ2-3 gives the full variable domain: GAGVSQSPSNKVTEKGKDVELRCDPISGHTALYWYRQSLGQGLEFLIYFQGNSAPDKSGLPSDRFSAERTGGSVSTLTIQRTQQEDSAVYLCTSSLAPDSIVTDTQYFGPGTRLTVL.

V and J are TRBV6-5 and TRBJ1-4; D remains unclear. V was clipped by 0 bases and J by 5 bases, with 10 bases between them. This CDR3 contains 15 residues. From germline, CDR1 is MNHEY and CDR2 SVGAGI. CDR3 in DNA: TGTGCCAGCAGTTACTCGAGCCTCGAAAATGAAAAACTGTTTTTT. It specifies CASSYSSLENEKLFF.

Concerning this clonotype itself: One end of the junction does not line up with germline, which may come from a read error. The CDR3 region has the DNA TGTGCCGGCAGCTTGGTCGATTGGGCCTCCTACGAGCAGTACTTC. Protein product: CAGSLVDWASYEQYF. V and J are TRBV5-6 and TRBJ2-7; D not resolved. This CDR3 region has 15 residues. Germline V gives CDR1 SGHDT, CDR2 YYEEEE. Full variable domain (remainder filled in from reference TRBV5-6 and TRBJ2-7): DAGVTQSPTHLIKTRGQQVTLRCSPKSGHDTVSWYQQALGQGPQFIFQYYEEEERQRGNFPDRFSGHQFPNYSSELNVNALLLGDSALYLCAGSLVDWASYEQYFGPGTRLTVT.

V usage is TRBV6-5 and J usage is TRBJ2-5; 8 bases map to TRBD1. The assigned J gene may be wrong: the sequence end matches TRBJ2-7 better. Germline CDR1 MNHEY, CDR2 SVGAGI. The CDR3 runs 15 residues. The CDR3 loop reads CASSFRTGPWYEQYF. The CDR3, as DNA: TGTGCCAGCAGTTTCCGGACAGGGCCCTGGTACGAGCAGTACTTC.

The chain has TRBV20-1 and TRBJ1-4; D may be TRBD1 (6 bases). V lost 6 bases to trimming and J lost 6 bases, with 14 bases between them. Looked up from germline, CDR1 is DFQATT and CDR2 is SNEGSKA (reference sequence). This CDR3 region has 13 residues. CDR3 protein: CSALMGAYEKLFF. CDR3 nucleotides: TGCAGTGCCCTCATGGGGGCCTATGAAAAACTGTTTTTT.

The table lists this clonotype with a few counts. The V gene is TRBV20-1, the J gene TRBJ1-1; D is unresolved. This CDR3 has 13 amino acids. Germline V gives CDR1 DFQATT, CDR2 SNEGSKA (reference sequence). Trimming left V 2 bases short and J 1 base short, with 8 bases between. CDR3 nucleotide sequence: TGCAGTGCTAGATTGGGGAGGAACACTGAAGCTTTCTTT. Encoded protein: CSARLGRNTEAFF.

In nucleotides, the CDR3 is TGTGCCAGCAGCGAGGGACTAGCGGATGCCTACGAGCAGTACTTC. It yields the protein CASSEGLADAYEQYF. The V and J genes are TRBV9 and TRBJ2-7; 11 bases line up with TRBD2. The CDR3 length is 15 residues. The V gene's germline CDR1 is SGDLS and CDR2 YYNGEE. J gave up 2 bases and V 3 bases, and 4 bases lay outside the gene matches.

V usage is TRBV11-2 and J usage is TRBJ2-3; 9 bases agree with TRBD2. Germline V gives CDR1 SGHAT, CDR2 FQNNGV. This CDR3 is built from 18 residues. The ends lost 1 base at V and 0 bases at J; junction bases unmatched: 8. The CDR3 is CASSLVHSGGASTDTQYF. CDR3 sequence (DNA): TGTGCCAGCAGCTTAGTTCATAGCGGGGGCGCTAGCACAGATACGCAGTATTTT.

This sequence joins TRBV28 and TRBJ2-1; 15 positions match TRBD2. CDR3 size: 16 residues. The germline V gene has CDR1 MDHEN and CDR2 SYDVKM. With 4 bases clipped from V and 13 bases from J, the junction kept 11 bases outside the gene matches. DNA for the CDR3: TGTGCCAGCAGTTCGAGGACTAGCGGGGGGGGACCCCCCCAGTTCTTC. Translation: CASSSRTSGGGPPQFF.

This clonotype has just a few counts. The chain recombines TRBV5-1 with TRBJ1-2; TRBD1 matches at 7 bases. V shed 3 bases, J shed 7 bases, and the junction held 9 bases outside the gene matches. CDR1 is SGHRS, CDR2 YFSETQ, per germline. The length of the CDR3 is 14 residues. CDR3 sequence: CASSYRGGSGGYTF. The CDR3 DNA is TGCGCCAGCAGCTACAGGGGAGGATCAGGTGGCTACACCTTC.

The CDR3 protein is CASSSPAGVIGDTQYF. CDR3 nucleotide sequence: TGTGCCAGCAGTTCTCCAGCGGGGGTGATAGGGGATACGCAGTATTTT. This chain uses TRBV28 with TRBJ2-3, with 8 bases that match TRBD2. Germline V CDR1 and CDR2: MDHEN, SYDVKM. Trimming at V came to 4 bases and at J to 6 bases, leaving 12 bases not matched to a gene. The CDR3 has 16 residues.

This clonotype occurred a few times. CDR3 loop: CASSYSGTNYEQFF. The CDR3 nucleotides read TGTGCCAGCAGTTACTCCGGGACCAACTATGAGCAGTTCTTC. The gene calls are TRBV6-5 and TRBJ2-1, with D perhaps being TRBD1 or TRBD2 (5 bases each). Germline CDR1 and CDR2: MNHEY and SVGAGI. The V and J ends lost 0 bases and 8 bases respectively, with 11 bases between them. This CDR3 is built from 14 residues.

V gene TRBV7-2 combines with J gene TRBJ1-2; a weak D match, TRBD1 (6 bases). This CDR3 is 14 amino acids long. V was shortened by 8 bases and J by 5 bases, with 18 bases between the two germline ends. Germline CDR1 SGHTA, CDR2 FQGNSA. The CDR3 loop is CASSEGTLGYGYTF. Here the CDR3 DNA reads TGTGCCAGCTCCGAAGGGACATTGGGATATGGCTACACCTTC.

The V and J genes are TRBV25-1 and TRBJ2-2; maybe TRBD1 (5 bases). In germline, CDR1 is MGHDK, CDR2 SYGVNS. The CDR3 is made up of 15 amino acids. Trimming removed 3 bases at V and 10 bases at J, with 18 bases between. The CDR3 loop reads CASSDLQVSGAELFF. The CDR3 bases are TGTGCCAGCAGTGACCTACAGGTTTCTGGCGCGGAGCTGTTTTTT. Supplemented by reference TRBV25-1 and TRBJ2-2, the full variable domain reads EADIYQTPRYLVIGTGKKITLECSQTMGHDKMYWYQQDPGMELHLIHYSYGVNSTEKGDLSSESTVSRIRTEHFPLTLESARPSHTSQYLCASSDLQVSGAELFFGEGSRLTVL.

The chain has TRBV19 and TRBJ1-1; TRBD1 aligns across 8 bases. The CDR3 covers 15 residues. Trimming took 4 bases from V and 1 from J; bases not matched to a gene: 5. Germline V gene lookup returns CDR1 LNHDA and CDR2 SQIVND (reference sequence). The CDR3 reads CASSTLGTGNTEAFF. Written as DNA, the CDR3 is TGTGCCAGTAGTACCCTAGGGACAGGGAACACTGAAGCTTTCTTT.

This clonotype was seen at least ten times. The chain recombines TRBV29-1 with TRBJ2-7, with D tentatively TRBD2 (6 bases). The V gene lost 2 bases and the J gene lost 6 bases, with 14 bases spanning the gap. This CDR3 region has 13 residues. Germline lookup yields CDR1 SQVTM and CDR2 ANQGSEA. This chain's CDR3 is CSVEPGNGGEQYF. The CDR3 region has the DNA TGCAGCGTTGAACCCGGGAACGGGGGCGAGCAGTACTTC.

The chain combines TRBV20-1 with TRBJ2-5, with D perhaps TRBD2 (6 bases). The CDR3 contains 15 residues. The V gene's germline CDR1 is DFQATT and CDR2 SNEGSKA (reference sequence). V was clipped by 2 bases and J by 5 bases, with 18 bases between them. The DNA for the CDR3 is TGCAGTGCTAGAATCCCCGGTGGGGGGTGGGAGACCCAGTACTTC. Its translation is CSARIPGGGWETQYF.

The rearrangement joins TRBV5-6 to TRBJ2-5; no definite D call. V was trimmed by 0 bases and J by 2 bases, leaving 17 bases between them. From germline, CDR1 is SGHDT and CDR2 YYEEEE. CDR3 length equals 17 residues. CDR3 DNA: TGTGCCAGCAGCTTGGCCGGGCAAAACCACATACAAGAGACCCAGTACTTC. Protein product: CASSLAGQNHIQETQYF.